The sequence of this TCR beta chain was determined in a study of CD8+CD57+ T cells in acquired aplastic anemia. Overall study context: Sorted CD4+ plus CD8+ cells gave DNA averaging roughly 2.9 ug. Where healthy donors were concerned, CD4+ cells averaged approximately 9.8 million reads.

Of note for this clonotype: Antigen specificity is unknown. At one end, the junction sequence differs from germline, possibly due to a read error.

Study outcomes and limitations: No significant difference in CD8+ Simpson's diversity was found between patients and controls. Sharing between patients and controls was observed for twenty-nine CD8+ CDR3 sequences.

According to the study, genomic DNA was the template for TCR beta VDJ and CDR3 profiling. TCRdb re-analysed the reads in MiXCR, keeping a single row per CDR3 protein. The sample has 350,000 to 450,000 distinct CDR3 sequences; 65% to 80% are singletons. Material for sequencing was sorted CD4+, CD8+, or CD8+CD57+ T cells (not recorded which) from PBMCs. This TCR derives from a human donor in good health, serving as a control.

The CDR3 bases are TGTGCCAGCAGTCGCCCGAGCGGTATTGAGCAGGTCTTC. Protein sequence: CASSRPSGIEQVF. The gene calls are TRBV2 and TRBJ2-1; D might be TRBD2 (5 bases). Germline V gene sequence: CDR1 SNHLY, CDR2 FYNNEI. The CDR3 length is 13 residues.